This entry lists 10 T cell receptor beta chains sequenced from one sample in a study of T-cell reconstitution after alpha-beta-depleted transplantation in children. For TCRbeta, the library was prepared with unique molecular identifiers. From the PCR reads, TCRdb called clonotypes with MiXCR, one entry per CDR3 protein. The data hold 350,000 to 500,000 distinct CDR3 sequences, with around 46% observed a single time. The source material was PBMCs, sampled before TCRalphabeta/CD19-depleted stem cell transplant. Every receptor here comes from a girl aged 2 to 10 with aplastic anemia, due to receive a stem cell transplant.

This clonotype came up a few times. The chain joins TRBV10-3 to TRBJ2-5, with D possibly TRBD1 on 6 matching bases. Trimming took 0 bases from V and 5 from J, leaving 7 bases between them. In germline, CDR1 is ENHRY, CDR2 SYGVKD. This CDR3 has 13 residues. The CDR3 DNA sequence: TGTGCCATCAGTGAGTCCAGGGGCGAGACCCAGTACTTC. Encoded protein: CAISESRGETQYF.

The rearrangement uses TRBV7-9 and TRBJ2-3; maybe TRBD2 (6 bases). There are 16 residues in the CDR3. With 6 bases removed from V and 4 bases from J, the gap between germline ends came to 20 bases. Germline CDR1 and CDR2: SEHNR and FQNEAQ (reference sequence). CDR3 amino acids: CASSQRGATHPDTQYF. The CDR3 coding sequence is TGTGCCAGCAGTCAACGCGGGGCCACCCATCCAGATACGCAGTATTTT.

In its sample, this clonotype was seen many times. This chain connects TRBV5-1 to TRBJ1-1; D is unclear. The germline CDR1 and CDR2 sequences are SGHRS and YFSETQ. The length of the CDR3 is 15 residues. Trimming pared 4 bases from V and 1 base from J, leaving 14 bases between. The CDR3 region has the DNA TGCGCCAGCAGCCCTTCTGGCAGCCCGAACACTGAAGCTTTCTTT. Encoded protein: CASSPSGSPNTEAFF.

In its sample, this clonotype was seen many times. This chain links TRBV5-1 with TRBJ2-4; D perhaps matches TRBD2 (5 bases). Germline CDR1 SGHRS, CDR2 YFSETQ. V lost 1 base and J lost 9, with 11 bases in between. The CDR3 is 13 residues long. CDR3 protein: CASSLIEGTIQYF. The CDR3 DNA follows: TGCGCCAGCAGCTTGATTGAGGGAACCATTCAGTACTTC.

The J gene is TRBJ2-5, the V gene TRBV7-2; either TRBD1 or TRBD2 may fit D (6 bases each). V lost 7 bases to trimming and J lost 1 base, with 19 bases between them. Germline assignment: CDR1 SGHTA and CDR2 FQGNSA. The length of the CDR3 is 16 residues. DNA of the CDR3: TGTGCCAGCACCTACTTGGGGGGCCGATTCCAAGAGACCCAGTACTTC. It codes for CASTYLGGRFQETQYF.

The chain links TRBV7-2 to TRBJ2-7; D call uncertain. The CDR3 runs 16 residues. From germline, CDR1 is SGHTA and CDR2 FQGNSA. V lost 1 base to trimming and J lost 0 bases, with 13 bases between them. The CDR3 loop reads CASSLVLRFSSYEQYF. The CDR3 region has the DNA TGTGCCAGCAGCTTAGTTTTGCGCTTCAGCTCCTACGAGCAGTACTTC.

The chain couples TRBV25-1 to TRBJ2-2, with D unclear. V dropped 3 bases and J dropped 10 bases, with 6 bases sitting between them. This CDR3 contains 11 residues. CDR1 and CDR2 from the germline V gene are MGHDK and SYGVNS. CDR3 nucleotide sequence: TGTGCCAGCAGTGACCTCTCGGAGCTGTTTTTT. This codes for CASSDLSELFF.

As for this clonotype: A read error is possible here, since a much larger clone lies one base away. The genes are TRBV20-1 and TRBJ2-5; 7 bases agree with TRBD1. The CDR3 is 15 amino acids. Germline V gene data show CDR1 as DFQATT and CDR2 as SNEGSKA (reference sequence). CDR3: CSARKGAPSGETKYF. CDR3 nucleotides: TGCAGTGCTAGAAAGGGGGCTCCGAGTGGAGAGACCAAGTACTTC.

This clonotype has only one observation. The rearrangement links TRBV20-1 to TRBJ2-7; D is perhaps TRBD1 (6 bases). This CDR3 has 11 amino acids. V was trimmed by 8 bases and J by 4 bases, leaving 12 bases between them. The germline V gene encodes CDR1 DFQATT and CDR2 SNEGSKA (reference sequence). The CDR3 sequence is CSLGAGYEQYF. In DNA, the CDR3 is TGCAGTTTGGGGGCGGGTTACGAGCAGTACTTC.

This clonotype was recorded at least ten times. The chain combines TRBV5-1 with TRBJ2-7, with D perhaps TRBD2 (6 bases). Germline V gives CDR1 SGHRS, CDR2 YFSETQ. This CDR3 comprises 16 residues. V was shortened by 5 bases and J by 2 bases, with 20 bases between the two germline ends. CDR3 region: CASSSGLTDPTYEQYF. The DNA of the CDR3 is TGCGCCAGCAGTTCGGGACTGACGGACCCTACCTACGAGCAGTACTTC.